Listed below are T cell receptor beta chains from one sample, sequenced in a study of cytomegalovirus exposure and HLA in healthy donors. The repertoire was sequenced with immunoSEQ multiplex PCR; TCRdb's copy has only in-frame clones and lacks some. Among roughly 110,000 clones listed, just over 70% were seen once. Sequencing input: PBMCs. The receptors stem from a boy between 10 and 17 years old in good health and CMV-seronegative. The CDR3 runs from the conserved cysteine through the conserved F or W. The D gene is left open where the match is weak. For some rows the clone size is stated as once, few or many, or as a class when expanded; others skip it.

D,V,size,J,CDR3,DNA
TRBD1,TRBV7-9,NA,TRBJ2-7,CASSLTTGLEQYF,TGTGCCAGCAGCTTAACGACAGGGCTCGAGCAGTACTTC
TRBD2,TRBV29-1,NA,TRBJ2-7,CSVGWMGGNEQYF,TGCAGCGTTGGATGGATGGGGGGGAACGAGCAGTACTTC
NA,TRBV20-1,NA,TRBJ1-2,CSARAGGYTF,TGCAGTGCTAGGGCGGGTGGCTACACCTTC
NA,TRBV27,NA,TRBJ2-7,CASSFAGSISYEQYF,TGTGCCAGCAGTTTTGCCGGGAGTATTTCTTACGAGCAGTACTTC
NA,TRBV18,NA,TRBJ2-7,CASSQGRGTYEQYF,TGTGCCAGCTCGCAAGGTAGGGGTACCTACGAGCAGTACTTC
NA,TRBV2,NA,TRBJ1-6,CASSEALQGSSYNSPLHF,TGTGCCAGCAGTGAAGCGCTTCAGGGGAGCTCCTATAATTCACCCCTCCACTTT
NA,TRBV25-1,NA,TRBJ2-7,CATRVGVEQYF,TGTGCCACCAGGGTAGGAGTCGAGCAGTACTTC
NA,TRBV28,NA,TRBJ1-6,CASSLGQGSSYNSPLHF,TGTGCCAGCAGTTTAGGGCAGGGAAGCTCCTATAATTCACCCCTCCACTTT
TRBD1,TRBV4-3,NA,TRBJ1-4,CASSQATGTGSEKLFF,TGCGCCAGCAGCCAGGCTACCGGGACAGGGAGTGAAAAACTGTTTTTT
TRBD2,TRBV5-1,few,TRBJ2-5,CASSGSGETQYF,TGCGCCAGCAGCGGTAGCGGGGAGACCCAGTACTTC
TRBD1,TRBV5-1,NA,TRBJ1-1,CASSGLTGDTEAFF,TGCGCCAGCAGCGGCCTTACAGGGGACACTGAAGCTTTCTTT
NA,TRBV6-5,NA,TRBJ2-3,CASSFGTKATDTQYF,TGTGCCAGCAGTTTCGGGACAAAGGCCACAGATACGCAGTATTTT
TRBD2,TRBV6-1,NA,TRBJ2-2,CASSELAGDTGELFF,TGTGCCAGCAGTGAACTAGCGGGGGACACCGGGGAGCTGTTTTTT
NA,TRBV28,NA,TRBJ1-5,CASSSPQGAQHF,TGTGCCAGCAGCTCACCCCAGGGTGCCCAGCATTTT
NA,TRBV7-3,NA,TRBJ2-1,CASRGARVPHNEQFF,TGTGCCAGCAGGGGGGCCAGGGTGCCACACAATGAGCAGTTCTTC
TRBD1,TRBV5-1,NA,TRBJ1-4,CASTPGQPNEKLFF,TGCGCCAGCACTCCGGGACAGCCTAATGAAAAACTGTTTTTT
NA,TRBV6-4,NA,TRBJ2-3,CASSDDSVSLTQYF,TGTGCCAGCAGTGATGATTCTGTCTCACTTACGCAGTATTTT
TRBD2,TRBV29-1,NA,TRBJ2-3,CSVAGLAGGSDTQYF,TGCAGCGTGGCCGGACTAGCGGGAGGGTCAGATACGCAGTATTTT
TRBD2,TRBV5-1,NA,TRBJ2-2,CASSTTRGATGELFF,TGCGCCAGCAGTACTACGCGGGGGGCCACCGGGGAGCTGTTTTTT
NA,TRBV5-1,NA,TRBJ2-2,CASSWYESGELFF,TGCGCCAGCAGCTGGTACGAGTCCGGGGAGCTGTTTTTT
TRBD1,TRBV28,NA,TRBJ2-2,CASPNPGQEAYTGELFF,TGTGCCAGTCCCAACCCGGGACAGGAGGCTTACACCGGGGAGCTGTTTTTT
TRBD2,TRBV7-2,NA,TRBJ2-7,CASSLVHSGRFSYEQYF,TGTGCCAGCAGCTTAGTGCATAGCGGGAGGTTCTCCTACGAGCAGTACTTC
NA,TRBV18,few,TRBJ1-5,CASSPLEPSYSNQPQHF,TGTGCCAGCTCACCACTGGAGCCCTCCTATAGCAATCAGCCCCAGCATTTT
NA,TRBV28,few,TRBJ2-7,CASSLIPDSYEQYF,TGTGCCAGCAGTTTAATCCCAGATTCCTACGAGCAGTACTTC
NA,TRBV6-1,NA,TRBJ2-1,CASSEILWSYDEQFF,TGTGCCAGCAGTGAGATCCTTTGGTCCTATGATGAGCAGTTCTTC
TRBD2,TRBV2,many,TRBJ2-1,CASSGGLVNEQFF,TGTGCCAGCAGTGGAGGACTAGTCAATGAGCAGTTCTTC
NA,TRBV6-1,NA,TRBJ1-6,CASSEAVLANSPLHF,TGTGCCAGCAGTGAAGCGGTCCTAGCGAATTCACCCCTCCACTTT
NA,TRBV4-1,NA,TRBJ2-7,CASSHGPFYEQYF,TGCGCCAGCAGCCATGGGCCCTTCTACGAGCAGTACTTC
TRBD2,TRBV6-5,NA,TRBJ2-7,CASRVGGETYEQYF,TGTGCCAGCCGGGTTGGGGGGGAAACCTACGAGCAGTACTTC
TRBD1,TRBV7-3,NA,TRBJ2-7,CASSLTGTGTYEQYF,TGTGCCAGCAGCTTAACGGGGACAGGGACCTACGAGCAGTACTTC
TRBD1,TRBV30,NA,TRBJ1-5,CAWSVRTGGNNQPQHF,TGTGCCTGGAGTGTACGGACAGGGGGCAACAATCAGCCCCAGCATTTT
TRBD1,TRBV27,NA,TRBJ2-7,CASSFPGQFYEQYF,TGTGCCAGCAGTTTCCCGGGACAGTTCTACGAGCAGTACTTC
TRBD2,TRBV4-1,NA,TRBJ2-7,CASSQVLGLGAYEQYF,TGCGCCAGCAGCCAAGTCCTCGGACTAGGGGCCTACGAGCAGTACTTC
NA,TRBV18,NA,TRBJ1-4,CASSTYPAANEKLFF,TGTGCCAGCTCAACCTACCCCGCGGCTAATGAAAAACTGTTTTTT
NA,TRBV9,once,TRBJ2-5,CASSVGRGRGETQYF,TGTGCCAGCAGCGTGGGTCGGGGAAGAGGCGAGACCCAGTACTTC
NA,TRBV14,few,TRBJ2-5,CASSQGIGETQYF,TGTGCCAGCAGCCAAGGGATCGGGGAGACCCAGTACTTC
TRBD1,TRBV28,NA,TRBJ2-7,CASSNRDRGVLEQYF,TGTGCCAGCAGTAACCGAGACAGGGGTGTTCTTGAGCAGTACTTC
TRBD2,TRBV27,NA,TRBJ2-7,CASSSSPGTSSYEQYF,TGTGCCAGCAGTTCGTCCCCCGGGACTAGCAGTTACGAGCAGTACTTC
TRBD1,TRBV9,few,TRBJ1-4,CASSVSGTENEKLFF,TGTGCCAGCAGCGTATCCGGGACAGAGAATGAAAAACTGTTTTTT
NA,TRBV6-1,NA,TRBJ1-5,CASRGTFSNQPQHF,TGTGCCAGCAGGGGGACATTCAGCAATCAGCCCCAGCATTTT
TRBD2,TRBV19,NA,TRBJ2-5,CASSMAPGLAMGKTQYF,TGTGCCAGTAGTATGGCCCCGGGACTAGCGATGGGAAAGACCCAGTACTTC
TRBD1,TRBV7-3,NA,TRBJ2-2,CASSPYRGPDTGELFF,TGTGCCAGCAGCCCTTACAGGGGGCCCGACACCGGGGAGCTGTTTTTT
NA,TRBV28,NA,TRBJ2-7,CASSLARTYEQYF,TGTGCCAGCAGTTTGGCTAGAACGTACGAGCAGTACTTC
TRBD1,TRBV25-1,NA,TRBJ1-2,CASSEWQGTAYYGYTF,TGTGCCAGCAGTGAATGGCAAGGGACAGCTTACTATGGCTACACCTTC